This TCR beta chain is from a study of CD8 T cells in ankylosing spondylitis. The study, taken as a whole, reports: Matched ankylosing spondylitis synovial fluid reportedly showed significant enrichment of disease-linked clones. In peripheral blood, disease-linked CD8+ clones occurred at relatively low frequencies. Among TCR beta sequences, a motif of fewer than 10 highly homologous variants appeared characteristic of ankylosing spondylitis blood. Before this, some motif variants had been reported in reactive arthritis synovial fluid and blood.

It was by quantitative 5'-RACE with molecular barcodes that TCR beta libraries were made. TCRdb passed the 5' RACE reads through MiXCR, listing each CDR3 protein once. The sample holds about 220,000 distinct CDR3 sequences, around 7.9% seen once. This clonotype was counted a few times. Its antigen is not identified. This TCR was recovered from a male donor with ankylosing spondylitis. Material: blood, either unsorted or a sorted T cell fraction (not recorded which).

CDR3 region: CASSTGGGDTQYF. Here the CDR3 DNA reads TGTGCCAGCAGCACGGGGGGCGGGGATACGCAGTATTTT. The genes are TRBV9 and TRBJ2-3; perhaps TRBD2 as D (7 bases). The ends were cut back, 4 bases at V and 6 bases at J, with 12 bases in the middle. Germline lookup yields CDR1 SGDLS and CDR2 YYNGEE. The CDR3 loop spans 13 amino acids.